Below, 9 T cell receptor beta chains from the same sample are listed, as sequenced in a study of blood T cell repertoires in COVID-19. Only in-frame clones appear in the TCRdb table, and some are missing; sequencing was by immunoSEQ multiplex PCR. Here the sample spans 180,000 or so clones, about nine tenths being singletons. The sample comprised peripheral blood. The receptors here all came from a middle-aged man with acute or convalescent COVID-19.

The chain joins TRBV5-1 to TRBJ2-4, with a weak D call TRBD1 (6 bases). V was cut by 0 bases and J by 6 bases, with 10 bases left in between. Germline V gene data show CDR1 as SGHRS and CDR2 as YFSETQ. This CDR3 region has 14 residues. The CDR3 DNA reads TGCGCCAGCAGCTTGGTAGTAGGGGGAAACATTCAGTACTTC. It is translated as CASSLVVGGNIQYF.

The chain is built from TRBV19 and TRBJ2-2; weak D call: TRBD1 (6 bases). Per germline, CDR1 LNHDA and CDR2 SQIVND (reference sequence). The CDR3 has 15 residues. V gave up 5 bases and J gave up 3 bases, with 13 bases separating them. The CDR3 DNA is TGTGCCAGTAGTCCAACCACAGGGCACACCGGGGAGCTGTTTTTT. Protein: CASSPTTGHTGELFF. The complete variable domain, with remaining parts taken from reference TRBV19 and TRBJ2-2, reads DGGITQSPKYLFRKEGQNVTLSCEQNLNHDAMYWYRQDPGQGLRLIYYSQIVNDFQKGDIAEGYSVSREKKESFPLTVTSAQKNPTAFYLCASSPTTGHTGELFFGEGSRLTVL.

The V and J genes are TRBV30 and TRBJ1-2, with D maybe TRBD1 (5 bases). CDR1 GTSNPN and CDR2 SVGIG come from the germline V gene (reference sequence). V lost 2 bases and J 5 bases, leaving 15 bases between the germline ends. This CDR3 is built from 14 residues. CDR3 residues: CAWSRRGELYGYTF. CDR3 bases: TGTGCCTGGAGTAGGAGGGGAGAGTTATATGGCTACACCTTC. Based on the CDR3 plus reference TRBV30 and TRBJ1-2, the full variable domain is SQTIHQWPATLVQPVGSPLSLECTVEGTSNPNLYWYRQAAGRGLQLLFYSVGIGQISSEVPQNLSASRPQDRQFILSSKKLLLSDSGFYLCAWSRRGELYGYTFGSGTRLTVV.

The sample holds one count of this clone. V gene TRBV7-3 combines with J gene TRBJ2-2, with D possibly being TRBD2 (5 bases). V dropped 5 bases and J dropped 8 bases, with 12 bases sitting between them. Germline CDR1 and CDR2: SGHTA and FQGTGA. CDR3 length: 13 amino acids. CDR3 nucleotide sequence: TGTGCCAGCAGCGCGGGCCCCCCAGGGGAGCTGTTTTTT. Protein product: CASSAGPPGELFF.

The rearrangement joins TRBV4-1 to TRBJ2-1; 11 bases line up with TRBD2. Unmatched junction bases numbered 10, after V lost 0 bases and J lost 15 bases. This CDR3 is 15 amino acids long. In germline, CDR1 is MGHRA, CDR2 YSYEKL. CDR3 coding DNA: TGCGCCAGCAGCCAAGAAACTAGCGGGGGTCGAAGTTGGTTCTTC. It is translated as CASSQETSGGRSWFF.

In nucleotides, the CDR3 is TGTGCCAGTAGTATCATACCACAGGCCCCCCTCGAGCAGTACTTC. This encodes CASSIIPQAPLEQYF. J is TRBJ2-7 and V is TRBV19, with D possibly matching TRBD1 (5 bases). In germline, CDR1 is LNHDA, CDR2 SQIVND (reference sequence). This CDR3 is built from 15 residues. V was trimmed by 3 bases and J by 6 bases, leaving 18 bases between them.

This rearrangement joins TRBV5-5 to TRBJ1-3, with D tentatively TRBD1 (6 bases). Germline values: CDR1 SGHKS, CDR2 YYEKEE (reference sequence). This CDR3 has 14 amino acids. Trimming took off 0 bases at V and 8 bases at J, with 12 bases between the two ends. CDR3 nucleotide sequence: TGTGCCAGCAGCTTGGGATCAGGGGCGGACACCATATATTTT. Its translation: CASSLGSGADTIYF.

Here the CDR3 reads CASSFLNTEAFF. CDR3 bases: TGTGCCAGCAGCTTTTTAAACACTGAAGCTTTCTTT. This sequence joins TRBV7-9 and TRBJ1-1; D remains unclear. V gave up 3 bases and J gave up 2 bases, with 4 bases separating them. This CDR3 has 12 amino acids. Germline V gene sequence: CDR1 SEHNR, CDR2 FQNEAQ (reference sequence).

The V and J genes are TRBV6-5 and TRBJ2-7, with 8 bases matching TRBD1. The CDR3 is 14 residues long. The J segment lost 5 bases and the V segment lost 4 bases, leaving 7 bases of the junction unmatched. The germline V gene encodes CDR1 MNHEY and CDR2 SVGAGI. As DNA, the CDR3 is TGTGCCAGCAGTTCCCCCCCAGGGGGCAACGAGCAGTACTTC. Translation: CASSSPPGGNEQYF.